This passage covers 5 T cell receptor beta chains from one sample sequenced in a study of blood T cell repertoires in COVID-19. The repertoire was sequenced with immunoSEQ multiplex PCR; TCRdb's copy has only in-frame clones and lacks some. In the table there are approximately 190,000 clones, 80% to 85% of which are singletons. The source material was peripheral blood. These receptors all come from a woman between 25 and 40 years old with acute or convalescent COVID-19.

This clone was picked up one time. V gene TRBV6-5 combines with J gene TRBJ2-5, with TRBD1 matching 9 bases. V trimming: 7 bases; J trimming: 4 bases; junction bases outside the gene matches: 10. CDR1 is MNHEY and CDR2 is SVGAGI in the germline V gene. This CDR3 is 15 amino acids long. The CDR3 is CASTNSPGQGETQYF. CDR3 in DNA: TGTGCCAGCACTAACTCACCGGGACAGGGAGAGACCCAGTACTTC.

The V call is TRBV28, the J call TRBJ2-7, with TRBD2 matching over 12 bases. The ends lost 3 bases at V and 4 bases at J; junction bases unmatched: 4. Germline V gene lookup returns CDR1 MDHEN and CDR2 SYDVKM. The CDR3 is 15 amino acids. The CDR3 sequence is CASSFWTSGEYEQYF. CDR3 bases: TGTGCCAGCAGTTTCTGGACTAGCGGGGAGTACGAGCAGTACTTC.

The chain recombines TRBV29-1 with TRBJ2-4; D is possibly TRBD2 (6 bases). The CDR3 has 17 amino acids. Deletions cut 6 bases from V and 0 bases from J, with 21 bases between. The germline gives CDR1 SQVTM, CDR2 ANQGSEA. CDR3 nucleotide sequence: TGCAGCGTGGAGGGAATTGCGCATAGAACAGCCAAAAACATTCAGTACTTC. This codes for CSVEGIAHRTAKNIQYF.

Ten or more counts support this clone. The chain links TRBV5-1 to TRBJ2-5; TRBD2 might be the D (6 bases). The CDR3 has 15 residues. CDR1 and CDR2 (germline): SGHRS, YFSETQ. V shed 1 base and J shed 5 bases, with 15 bases lying between them. CDR3 sequence: CASSLRASAQETQYF. The DNA for the CDR3 is TGCGCCAGCAGCTTGAGGGCTAGCGCTCAGGAGACCCAGTACTTC.

The rearrangement joins TRBV2 to TRBJ1-2; tentatively, D is TRBD1 (6 bases). The CDR3 covers 12 residues. V gave up 7 bases and J gave up 3 bases, with 9 bases separating them. CDR1 is SNHLY, CDR2 FYNNEI, per germline. CDR3 sequence (DNA): TGTGCCAGCATGCAGGGGTACTATGGCTACACCTTC. This sequence encodes CASMQGYYGYTF.